This T cell receptor (beta chain) was observed in a study of blood T cell repertoires in COVID-19. Study-wide context: Nucleic acid was either cDNA or gDNA, and it came from T cells, B-cell-depleted T cells, or PBMCs.

The authors' processing: Estimation of nucleated cell counts was performed using reference gene primer amplification. Assay used: immunoSEQ multiplex PCR; TCRdb lists only in-frame clones, some missing. V and J calls and clone size are copied from that table; D and trimming were computed from the DNA. The repertoire holds around 200,000 clones, about 85% seen once, with about 17% in the top ten. Participants reported their clinical history, and cohort assignment relied on those reports. Recovered Cohort 3 donors showed two negative PCRs, clearance, or symptom resolution. Sample: PBMCs or T cells enriched from blood (not recorded which). The clonotype comes from a man aged 40-49 years who had recovered from COVID-19.

The DNA of the CDR3 is TGTGCCAGCAGCGTAGGGGGACTAGCGGGCAAAGAGACCCAGTACTTC. It specifies CASSVGGLAGKETQYF. The chain employs TRBV9 and TRBJ2-5; 12 bases align to TRBD2. Trimming at V came to 0 bases and at J to 3 bases, leaving 3 bases not matched to a gene. The CDR3 has 16 residues. CDR1 and CDR2 from the germline V gene are SGDLS and YYNGEE.